Below, one TCR beta chain is given with its context. The data were produced by immunoSEQ multiplex PCR, yet TCRdb's version contains in-frame clones alone and is incomplete. The table shows 110,000 to 150,000 clones, with around 94% occurring only once. This entry comes from a study of control samples from healthy donors and cancer patients. Germline V lookup: CDR1 SQVTM, CDR2 ANQGSEA. V gave up 4 bases and J gave up 6 bases, with 12 bases separating them. The CDR3 is 12 residues long. What was sequenced was blood. V and J are TRBV29-1 and TRBJ1-1, with a tentative D call TRBD1 (6 bases). The sequence was obtained from a middle-aged man in good health. The CDR3 sequence is CSVGGGRAEAFF. DNA of the CDR3: TGCAGCGTTGGAGGGGGGAGGGCTGAAGCTTTCTTT. The full variable domain, completed using reference TRBV29-1 and TRBJ1-1, is SAVISQKPSRDICQRGTSLTIQCQVDSQVTMMFWYRQQPGQSLTLIATANQGSEATYESGFVIDKFPISRPNLTFSTLTVSNMSPEDSSIYLCSVGGGRAEAFFGQGTRLTVV.